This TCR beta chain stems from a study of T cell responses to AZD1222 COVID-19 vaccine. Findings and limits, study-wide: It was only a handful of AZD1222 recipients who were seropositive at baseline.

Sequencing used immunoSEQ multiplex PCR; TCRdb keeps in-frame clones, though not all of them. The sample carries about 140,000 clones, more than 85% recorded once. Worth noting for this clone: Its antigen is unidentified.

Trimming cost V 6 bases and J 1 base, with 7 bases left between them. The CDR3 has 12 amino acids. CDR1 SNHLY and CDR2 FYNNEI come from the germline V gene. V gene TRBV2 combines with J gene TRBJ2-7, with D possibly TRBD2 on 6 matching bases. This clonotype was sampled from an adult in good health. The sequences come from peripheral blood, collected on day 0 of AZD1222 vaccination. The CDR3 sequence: CASRAGSYEQYF. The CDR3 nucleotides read TGTGCCAGCAGGGCGGGGTCCTACGAGCAGTACTTC.